The entry below describes one TCR beta chain. These data originate in a study of cytomegalovirus exposure and HLA in healthy donors. Both 60 Vbeta primers and 13 Jbeta primers went into the PCR. Method: immunoSEQ multiplex PCR; TCRdb's copy keeps in-frame clones and lacks some. This sample has over 150,000 clones; roughly 80% occur once, and the top ten carry around 10%. Germline V lookup: CDR1 DFQATT, CDR2 SNEGSKA (reference sequence). The V gene lost 4 bases and the J gene lost 7 bases, with 10 bases spanning the gap. There are 11 residues in the CDR3. The TCR comes from a man aged 45 to 65 in good health and CMV-seropositive. The material sequenced was PBMCs. This sequence joins TRBV20-1 and TRBJ1-2, with D possibly TRBD1 on 6 matching bases. In DNA form, the CDR3 reads TGCAGTGCTACGGGGGGGCGTGGCTACACCTTC. This sequence encodes CSATGGRGYTF.